Following are 21 T cell receptor beta chains from one sample sequenced in a study of cytomegalovirus exposure and HLA in healthy donors. In the PCR, 60 Vbeta and 13 Jbeta primers were used. Libraries were prepared by immunoSEQ multiplex PCR; TCRdb keeps only in-frame clonotypes and omits some of them. The sample lists 190,000 or so clones; 80% were seen once. Input material: PBMCs. The receptors shown here come from a boy between 5 and 17 years old in good health and CMV-seronegative.

V usage is TRBV7-9 and J usage is TRBJ1-1; the D is unclear. The CDR3 length is 12 residues. Trimming pared 4 bases from V and 4 bases from J, leaving 7 bases between. CDR1 and CDR2 from the germline V gene are SEHNR and FQNEAQ (reference sequence). For the CDR3, the DNA is TGTGCCAGCAGCTCGTTTTCCACTGAAGCTTTCTTT. This gives the protein CASSSFSTEAFF.

This chain links TRBV7-9 with TRBJ2-7; the D gene is possibly TRBD1 (6 bases). Germline CDR1 reads SEHNR; CDR2 reads FQNEAQ (reference sequence). V shed 11 bases and J shed 0 bases, with 14 bases lying between them. The CDR3 is 13 residues long. CDR3 bases: TGTGCCGGCCGACTGGACAGCTCCTACGAGCAGTACTTC. It specifies CAGRLDSSYEQYF.

This clone appeared a few times. The chain combines TRBV6-4 with TRBJ2-1; 9 positions match TRBD1. V lost 0 bases, J lost 6 bases, and 3 bases stayed unmatched. This CDR3 contains 15 residues. CDR1 is MRHNA, CDR2 SNTAGT, per germline. The CDR3: CASSDSDRGGNEQFF. DNA for the CDR3: TGTGCCAGCAGTGACTCGGACAGGGGTGGCAATGAGCAGTTCTTC.

This clone appeared a single time. V and J are TRBV10-2 and TRBJ2-1, with D unresolved. This CDR3 spans 15 amino acids. Trimming shortened V by 6 bases and J by 5 bases, and 17 bases separated the two germline ends. Germline values: CDR1 WSHSY, CDR2 SAAADI. The CDR3: CASRKDGVGDNEQFF. The CDR3 coding sequence is TGCGCCAGCAGGAAAGACGGAGTAGGAGACAATGAGCAGTTCTTC.

In nucleotides, the CDR3 is TGTGCCAGCAGCGTAGCTTTGGGACAGGCTTCCAATGAGCAGTTCTTC. Translating it yields CASSVALGQASNEQFF. The chain is built from TRBV9 and TRBJ2-1; 8 bases map to TRBD1. Germline CDR1 is SGDLS and CDR2 is YYNGEE. The V gene end was trimmed by 0 bases and the J gene end by 6 bases; junction bases not matched to a gene: 8. The CDR3 is made up of 16 amino acids.

The CDR3 nucleotides are TGTGCCAGCAGTTTCAAACCCGACAGCCTTAATGGCTACACCTTC. The encoded protein is CASSFKPDSLNGYTF. This chain joins TRBV27 and TRBJ1-2; weak D call: TRBD1 (5 bases). Per the germline V gene, CDR1 is MNHEY and CDR2 is SMNVEV (reference sequence). V lost 3 bases to trimming and J lost 6 bases, with 17 bases between them. The CDR3 runs to 15 residues.

This CDR3 is CASSLSGTGSRETQYF. CDR3 DNA: TGTGCCAGCAGCTTAAGTGGGACAGGGAGTAGGGAGACCCAGTACTTC. J is TRBJ2-5 and V is TRBV7-3; TRBD1 agrees at 9 bases. V shed 1 base, J shed 5 bases, and the junction held 8 bases outside the gene matches. The CDR3 consists of 16 residues. Germline V gene lookup returns CDR1 SGHTA and CDR2 FQGTGA.

The chain carries TRBV27 and TRBJ2-1; 15 bases are shared with TRBD2. Unmatched junction bases numbered 15, after V lost 1 base and J lost 2 bases. The germline gives CDR1 MNHEY, CDR2 SMNVEV (reference sequence). The CDR3 extends over 22 amino acids. DNA for the CDR3: TGTGCCAGCAGTTTATACTCCCGCGGACTAGCGGGGGGGAGGGCGCCCTACAATGAGCAGTTCTTC. Translating it yields CASSLYSRGLAGGRAPYNEQFF.

The chain uses TRBV6-1 and TRBJ1-6; tentatively, D is TRBD1 (5 bases). The CDR3 spans 15 residues. V lost 1 base, J lost 9 bases, and 13 bases lay in between. CDR1 is MNHNS and CDR2 is SASEGT in the germline V gene. The CDR3 DNA reads TGTGCCAGCAGTGAAGAAATAGGGGAGGCTTCACCCCTCCACTTT. This codes for CASSEEIGEASPLHF.

The rearrangement uses TRBV7-9 and TRBJ1-2; D is unresolved. V was cut by 2 bases and J by 0 bases, with 7 bases left in between. Germline assignment: CDR1 SEHNR and CDR2 FQNEAQ (reference sequence). This CDR3 contains 14 residues. The CDR3 here is CASSLSPANYGYTF. DNA of the CDR3: TGTGCCAGCAGCTTAAGCCCCGCTAACTATGGCTACACCTTC.

The rearrangement joins TRBV25-1 to TRBJ2-3; 10 bases are a match to TRBD2. The V and J ends lost 6 bases and 7 bases, in that order; junction bases with no gene match: 10. This CDR3 has 15 amino acids. The germline V gene encodes CDR1 MGHDK and CDR2 SYGVNS. CDR3 sequence (DNA): TGTGCCAGCAGCCCGCTAAGCGGGAGGGCCTATACGCAGTATTTT. This gives the protein CASSPLSGRAYTQYF.

This clone turned up a few times. This chain links TRBV5-4 with TRBJ2-2, with TRBD1 as a possible D gene (5 bases). Germline loops: CDR1 SGHNT, CDR2 YYREEE (reference sequence). Deletions cut 4 bases from V and 3 bases from J, with 13 bases between. The CDR3 contains 15 residues. This CDR3 reads CASSPPQGDTGELFF. The CDR3 coding sequence is TGTGCCAGCAGCCCTCCCCAGGGTGACACCGGGGAGCTGTTTTTT.

DNA for the CDR3: TGCGCCAGCAGCCAATGGGTAGGAGGACAGGGCGACACTGAAGCTTTCTTT. It specifies CASSQWVGGQGDTEAFF. The chain has TRBV4-1 and TRBJ1-1; the match to TRBD1 covers 8 bases. The CDR3 runs to 17 residues. Germline CDR1 is MGHRA and CDR2 is YSYEKL. The junction had 11 bases not matched to a gene; V was cut back by 2 bases and J by 3 bases.

This clone was counted a single time. V is TRBV7-2 and J is TRBJ1-2; TRBD1 matches at 10 bases. Per the germline V gene, CDR1 is SGHTA and CDR2 is FQGNSA. This CDR3 contains 15 residues. The V gene end was trimmed by 0 bases and the J gene end by 7 bases; junction bases not matched to a gene: 5. The CDR3 sequence is CASSLALGTGVGYTF. The CDR3 bases are TGTGCCAGCAGCTTAGCGCTCGGGACAGGGGTTGGCTACACCTTC.

The chain is built from TRBV6-4 and TRBJ1-2; TRBD1 aligns across 11 bases. The V gene's germline CDR1 is MRHNA and CDR2 SNTAGT. The CDR3 loop spans 16 amino acids. V shed 0 bases and J 4 bases; nucleotides not matched to a gene: 4. As DNA, the CDR3 is TGTGCCAGCAGTGACTCAGGGACAGGGGGACCCTATGGCTACACCTTC. This encodes CASSDSGTGGPYGYTF.

The chain uses TRBV25-1 and TRBJ1-1; D may be TRBD1 (5 bases). Trimming removed 1 base from V and 1 base from J, with 19 bases in between. The CDR3 contains 18 residues. The germline CDR1 and CDR2 sequences are MGHDK and SYGVNS. For the CDR3, the DNA is TGTGCCAGCAGTGAATCGGGCCGGAGGAGGGGAACGAACACTGAAGCTTTCTTT. This sequence encodes CASSESGRRRGTNTEAFF.

The chain links TRBV11-3 to TRBJ2-3; 7 bases line up with TRBD2. With V trimmed by 8 bases and J by 2 bases, 1 base remained unmatched. Germline V gene sequence: CDR1 SGHNT, CDR2 YENEEA. The CDR3 loop spans 12 amino acids. The DNA of the CDR3 is TGTGCCAGCCGGGGGGTCACAGATACGCAGTATTTT. Protein: CASRGVTDTQYF.

The sample holds a few counts of this clone. The CDR3 sequence is CASSLSGAGNTIYF. CDR3 nucleotides: TGTGCCAGCAGCTTATCGGGGGCTGGAAACACCATATATTTT. The rearrangement uses TRBV7-2 and TRBJ1-3, with D maybe TRBD1 (5 bases). Germline-derived CDR1 and CDR2 are SGHTA and FQGNSA. This CDR3 contains 14 residues. The V and J ends lost 2 bases and 2 bases respectively, with 7 bases between them. Full variable domain (outside the CDR3, taken from reference TRBV7-2 and TRBJ1-3): GAGVSQSPSNKVTEKGKDVELRCDPISGHTALYWYRQSLGQGLEFLIYFQGNSAPDKSGLPSDRFSAERTGGSVSTLTIQRTQQEDSAVYLCASSLSGAGNTIYFGEGSWLTVV.

The J gene is TRBJ1-4, the V gene TRBV4-1, with 8 bases fitting TRBD1. Per germline, CDR1 MGHRA and CDR2 YSYEKL. V lost 3 bases to trimming and J lost 2 bases; unmatched junction nucleotides: 14. This CDR3 is built from 19 residues. CDR3 DNA: TGCGCCAGCAGCCATGCCAGGGGGCGCTTTAGGCTGACTAATGAAAAACTGTTTTTT. Residues: CASSHARGRFRLTNEKLFF.

The DNA of the CDR3 is TGTGCCAGCAGACAGGGGGCGCGGGGGGATCAGCCCCAGCATTTT. Residues: CASRQGARGDQPQHF. The chain joins TRBV6-5 to TRBJ1-5; TRBD1 agrees at 9 bases. Germline V gives CDR1 MNHEY, CDR2 SVGAGI. J was trimmed by 5 bases and V by 6 bases; bases with no gene match: 8. The CDR3 loop spans 15 amino acids.

The rearrangement joins TRBV29-1 to TRBJ1-1; TRBD1 aligns across 7 bases. CDR1 is SQVTM and CDR2 is ANQGSEA in the germline V gene. V shed 8 bases, J shed 0 bases, and the junction held 3 bases outside the gene matches. The CDR3 sequence is 12 residues long. In DNA form, the CDR3 reads TGCAGCTCTGGACAGGTGAACACTGAAGCTTTCTTT. Its translation: CSSGQVNTEAFF.